The clone carrying this T cell receptor (beta chain) is a singleton in its sample. The record originates from a study of blood T cell repertoires in COVID-19. Looking at the study overall: Spain, Italy and the United States supplied samples that represented acute and convalescent COVID-19. PBMCs, B-cell-depleted T cells, or T cells provided the cDNA or gDNA that made up the material.

Per the germline V gene, CDR1 is LGHDT and CDR2 is YNNKEL (reference sequence). The CDR3 runs 12 residues. V shed 2 bases and J shed 4 bases, with 5 bases lying between them. In the original processing: Estimates of nucleated cell counts were drawn from the amplification of reference gene primers. TCRdb keeps only in-frame clones here, not all; method: immunoSEQ multiplex PCR. Clonal size and the V and J genes are those of that table, whereas D and trimming came from the DNA. The table includes about 200,000 clones, around 80% detected once. This clonotype was obtained from a man aged 50-60 years who had recovered from COVID-19. V gene TRBV3-1 (or the pseudogene TRBV3-2) combines with J gene TRBJ1-1; no clear D gene. Sequenced sample: peripheral blood. Here the CDR3 reads CASSQTFTEAFF. CDR3 in DNA: TGTGCCAGCAGCCAAACATTCACTGAAGCTTTCTTT.